The rows below give T cell receptor beta chains drawn from one sample of a study of tumor T cells in aggressive B-cell lymphoma. Measured with immunoSEQ multiplex PCR; TCRdb has only the in-frame clones, and not every one. The sample has around 10,000 clones, about 90% seen once. The sequencing sample was made of tumor tissue. Source of these receptors: an adult with diffuse large B cell lymphoma. Each CDR3 is given with its conserved first and last residue. The D gene is left open where the match is weak. Clone size is not always given. Where it is, it says once, few, many or a class for expanded clones.

v_call: TRBV15; j_call: TRBJ1-1; d_call: -; clone_size: -; cdr3_aa: CATSPKGVGAFF; cdr3_nt: TGTGCCACCAGCCCGAAGGGGGTGGGGGCTTTCTTT
v_call: TRBV7-9; j_call: TRBJ2-3; d_call: -; clone_size: -; cdr3_aa: CASSLPSEGDTQYF; cdr3_nt: TGTGCCAGCAGCTTACCTAGCGAGGGAGATACGCAGTATTTT
v_call: TRBV10-3; j_call: TRBJ2-7; d_call: TRBD1; clone_size: -; cdr3_aa: CAISLDRGVGEQYF; cdr3_nt: TGTGCCATCAGTTTGGACAGGGGAGTCGGGGAGCAGTACTTC
v_call: TRBV9; j_call: TRBJ2-5; d_call: TRBD1; clone_size: once; cdr3_aa: CASSLWTGYEETQYF; cdr3_nt: TGTGCCAGCAGTTTATGGACAGGGTACGAAGAGACCCAGTACTTC
v_call: TRBV6-5; j_call: TRBJ2-7; d_call: TRBD2; clone_size: -; cdr3_aa: CASKALAESYEQYF; cdr3_nt: TGTGCCAGCAAGGCTCTAGCGGAATCCTACGAGCAGTACTTC
v_call: TRBV29-1; j_call: TRBJ2-1; d_call: -; clone_size: -; cdr3_aa: CSVDPGHHLNEQFF; cdr3_nt: TGCAGCGTTGACCCCGGACACCACTTAAATGAGCAGTTCTTC
v_call: TRBV5-1; j_call: TRBJ1-1; d_call: -; clone_size: -; cdr3_aa: CASSWRQYTEAFF; cdr3_nt: TGCGCCAGCAGCTGGAGACAGTACACTGAAGCTTTTTTT
v_call: TRBV6-5; j_call: TRBJ1-1; d_call: -; clone_size: -; cdr3_aa: CASSSNGGLTEAFF; cdr3_nt: TGTGCCAGCAGTTCGAACGGGGGTCTGACTGAAGCTTTCTTT
v_call: TRBV30; j_call: TRBJ1-5; d_call: -; clone_size: -; cdr3_aa: CAWGTNQPQHF; cdr3_nt: TGTGCCTGGGGTACAAATCAGCCCCAGCATTTT
v_call: TRBV2; j_call: TRBJ2-7; d_call: TRBD2; clone_size: -; cdr3_aa: CASSETSGGYEQYF; cdr3_nt: TGTGCCAGCAGTGAGACTAGCGGGGGCTACGAGCAGTACTTC
v_call: TRBV30; j_call: TRBJ2-2; d_call: TRBD2; clone_size: -; cdr3_aa: CAWNRLARGELFF; cdr3_nt: TGTGCCTGGAACCGACTAGCGCGCGGGGAGCTGTTTTTT
v_call: TRBV7-6; j_call: TRBJ1-6; d_call: TRBD1; clone_size: -; cdr3_aa: CASRDSNSPLHF; cdr3_nt: TGTGCCAGCCGGGACAGTAATTCACCCCTCCACTTT
v_call: TRBV30; j_call: TRBJ1-5; d_call: -; clone_size: -; cdr3_aa: CAWKSAGDQPQHF; cdr3_nt: TGTGCCTGGAAGTCGGCAGGGGATCAGCCCCAGCATTTT
v_call: TRBV19; j_call: TRBJ2-1; d_call: -; clone_size: -; cdr3_aa: CASSIGPYNEQFF; cdr3_nt: TGTGCCAGTAGTATAGGGCCTTACAATGAGCAGTTCTTC
v_call: TRBV5-6; j_call: TRBJ2-1; d_call: -; clone_size: -; cdr3_aa: CASSRRQYNEQFF; cdr3_nt: TGTGCCAGCAGCCGTAGACAGTACAATGAGCAGTTCTTC
v_call: TRBV6-5; j_call: TRBJ1-2; d_call: -; clone_size: -; cdr3_aa: CASSYSTSTVDTF; cdr3_nt: TGTGCCAGCAGTTACTCGACGTCGACAGTAGACACCTTC
v_call: TRBV7-9; j_call: TRBJ2-7; d_call: -; clone_size: -; cdr3_aa: CASTSTTAQGRYEQYF; cdr3_nt: TGTGCCAGCACCTCAACAACTGCTCAGGGCAGGTACGAGCAGTACTTC
v_call: TRBV27; j_call: TRBJ2-2; d_call: -; clone_size: -; cdr3_aa: CASSLAGYAGELFF; cdr3_nt: TGTGCCAGCAGTTTAGCAGGCTACGCCGGGGAGCTGTTTTTT
v_call: TRBV2; j_call: TRBJ1-2; d_call: TRBD1; clone_size: -; cdr3_aa: CASTSTGDGYTF; cdr3_nt: TGTGCCAGCACTTCGACAGGGGATGGCTACACCTTC
v_call: TRBV11-2; j_call: TRBJ1-4; d_call: -; clone_size: -; cdr3_aa: CASSGPLGEKLFF; cdr3_nt: TGTGCCAGCAGCGGCCCCCTGGGCGAAAAACTGTTTTTT
v_call: TRBV30; j_call: TRBJ1-4; d_call: -; clone_size: -; cdr3_aa: CAWSVTGPALFF; cdr3_nt: TGTGCCTGGAGTGTAACAGGGCCTGCACTGTTTTTT
v_call: TRBV5-1; j_call: TRBJ2-3; d_call: -; clone_size: -; cdr3_aa: CASSPTATTDTQYF; cdr3_nt: TGCGCCAGCAGCCCGACAGCGACCACAGATACGCAGTATTTT
v_call: TRBV4-1; j_call: TRBJ1-1; d_call: -; clone_size: -; cdr3_aa: CASSQEEGWATEAFF; cdr3_nt: TGCGCCAGCAGCCAAGAGGAGGGATGGGCCACTGAAGCTTTCTTT
v_call: TRBV18; j_call: TRBJ1-2; d_call: -; clone_size: -; cdr3_aa: CASSPMQGIGGYTF; cdr3_nt: TGTGCCAGCTCACCAATGCAGGGTATCGGTGGCTACACCTTC
v_call: TRBV15; j_call: TRBJ1-5; d_call: -; clone_size: -; cdr3_aa: CATSRDISNQPQHF; cdr3_nt: TGTGCCACCAGCAGGGACATTAGCAATCAGCCCCAGCATTTT
v_call: TRBV7-2; j_call: TRBJ2-7; d_call: -; clone_size: -; cdr3_aa: CASSLEFGRGIEQYF; cdr3_nt: TGTGCCAGCAGCTTAGAATTCGGGCGGGGAATCGAGCAGTACTTC
v_call: TRBV4-1; j_call: TRBJ2-1; d_call: TRBD2; clone_size: -; cdr3_aa: CASSQDATSGAYNEQFF; cdr3_nt: TGCGCCAGCAGCCAAGACGCGACTAGCGGGGCCTACAATGAGCAGTTCTTC